This entry lists 22 T cell receptor beta chains sequenced from one sample in a study of vaccination effects on CD4 cells after COVID-19. Sequencing was preceded by expansion of antigen-specific CD4+ T cells with viral peptide pools in the ViraFEST assay. Subsequent to 10 days of culture, CD4+ T cells were isolated. Every participant took two doses of the BNT162b2 or mRNA-1273 vaccine. Here immunoSEQ multiplex PCR was the method, and the copy in TCRdb shows in-frame clones only, minus some. Of 65,000 to 95,000 clones detected, over 75% appear once; the ten largest clones hold roughly 1.1%. What these receptors recognize is not known. The source material was CD4+ T cells from PBMCs cultured with HCoV-OC43 spike peptides, sampled after COVID-19 vaccination. Subset: HCoV-OC43 spike overlapping peptide pool stimulation. The receptors shown here come from a human donor who received a COVID-19 vaccine.

The rearrangement uses TRBV3-1 (or the pseudogene TRBV3-2) and TRBJ2-4; 7 bases line up with TRBD1. This CDR3 is 13 amino acids long. Germline trimming cut 0 bases from V and 8 bases from J; bases unmatched to any gene: 1. Germline V gene lookup returns CDR1 LGHDT and CDR2 YNNKEL (reference sequence). The CDR3 is CASSQDRGHIQYF. In nucleotides, the CDR3 is TGTGCCAGCAGCCAAGATAGGGGGCACATTCAGTACTTC.

The genes are TRBV24-1 and TRBJ1-5; 10 bases agree with TRBD1. Trimming cost V 9 bases and J 0 bases; bases outside gene matches: 16. The CDR3 is 19 amino acids. Germline values: CDR1 KGHDR, CDR2 SFDVKD. As DNA, the CDR3 is TGTGCCACCGCTCCGACCGGGACAGGGGCTTTCTATAGCAATCAGCCCCAGCATTTT. This translates into CATAPTGTGAFYSNQPQHF.

V gene TRBV29-1 combines with J gene TRBJ2-5, with 9 bases that match TRBD2. V dropped 3 bases and J dropped 4; count of bases not matched to a gene: 6. Germline V lookup: CDR1 SQVTM, CDR2 ANQGSEA. CDR3 length: 14 amino acids. The CDR3 protein is CSVDGGGARETQYF. The DNA of the CDR3 is TGCAGCGTTGATGGCGGGGGGGCCCGAGAGACCCAGTACTTC.

The gene calls are TRBV24-1 and TRBJ2-1; 9 bases agree with TRBD1. Trimming at V came to 1 base and at J to 5 bases, leaving 5 bases not matched to a gene. The CDR3 has 16 residues. The germline CDR1 and CDR2 sequences are KGHDR and SFDVKD. The CDR3 here is CATSDFSDRGDNEQFF. The CDR3 nucleotides read TGTGCCACCAGTGATTTTTCGGACAGGGGCGACAATGAGCAGTTCTTC.

This clone has just a few counts. The rearrangement uses TRBV10-1 and TRBJ1-2; the D is unclear. The V gene lost 3 bases and the J gene lost 8 bases, with 13 bases spanning the gap. Germline values: CDR1 WNHNN, CDR2 SYGVQD (reference sequence). CDR3 length: 13 amino acids. The CDR3 nucleotides read TGCGCCAGCAGTGACAGGAGGAGGGAAGGCTACACCTTC. It codes for CASSDRRREGYTF.

The chain combines TRBV19 with TRBJ2-2; D is perhaps TRBD1 (6 bases). V lost 1 base, J lost 2 bases, and 8 bases lay in between. Germline V CDR1 and CDR2: LNHDA, SQIVND (reference sequence). The CDR3 is 15 residues long. The CDR3 loop reads CASSIVGGNTGELFF. CDR3 in DNA: TGTGCCAGTAGTATAGTAGGGGGAAACACCGGGGAGCTGTTTTTT.

This chain links TRBV19 with TRBJ2-6, with D unresolved. Germline lookup yields CDR1 LNHDA and CDR2 SQIVND (reference sequence). V was pared by 5 bases and J by 4 bases, with 9 bases between. CDR3 size: 14 residues. Here the CDR3 reads CASSGISGANVLTF. DNA for the CDR3: TGTGCCAGTAGTGGGATCTCGGGGGCCAACGTCCTGACTTTC.

The chain joins TRBV27 to TRBJ2-3; D is ambiguous. With 6 bases removed from V and 0 bases from J, the gap between germline ends came to 13 bases. Germline values: CDR1 MNHEY, CDR2 SMNVEV (reference sequence). CDR3 length equals 15 residues. DNA for the CDR3: TGTGCCAGCAGATCAAGACTGGAGAGCACAGATACGCAGTATTTT. Its protein is CASRSRLESTDTQYF.

This clone has just one count. The chain is built from TRBV7-2 and TRBJ2-5; 7 positions match TRBD2. V gave up 4 bases and J gave up 5 bases; unmatched junction bases: 7. The CDR3 sequence is 14 residues long. Germline loops: CDR1 SGHTA, CDR2 FQGNSA. In nucleotides, the CDR3 is TGTGCCAGCAGCTCAAAGACTAGCTACGAGACCCAGTACTTC. The encoded protein is CASSSKTSYETQYF.

The J gene is TRBJ2-2, the V gene TRBV11-2; D unresolved. The germline V and J ends were trimmed by 3 bases and 4 bases, with 12 bases remaining between them. The germline V gene has CDR1 SGHAT and CDR2 FQNNGV. This CDR3 is 15 amino acids long. CDR3 protein: CASSFGSPSTGELFF. The CDR3 coding sequence is TGTGCCAGCAGCTTTGGTAGCCCGAGCACCGGGGAGCTGTTTTTT.

J is TRBJ2-5 and V is TRBV5-1; 8 bases align to TRBD2. This CDR3 is built from 15 residues. Germline V gives CDR1 SGHRS, CDR2 YFSETQ. The trim removed 0 bases at V and 7 bases at J, leaving 8 bases unmatched. CDR3 DNA: TGCGCCAGCAGCTTGGAGGGAGCGGGGGTGACGACCCAGTACTTC. Protein: CASSLEGAGVTTQYF.

The chain employs TRBV27 and TRBJ2-7; no definite D call. V lost 0 bases, J lost 0 bases, and 12 bases lay in between. Looked up from germline, CDR1 is MNHEY and CDR2 is SMNVEV (reference sequence). This CDR3 region has 16 residues. In DNA, the CDR3 is TGTGCCAGCAGTTTATCGGGCAGCATGAGCTCCTACGAGCAGTACGTC. It codes for CASSLSGSMSSYEQYV.

The V gene is TRBV10-3, the J gene TRBJ2-2; a weak D match, TRBD1 (6 bases). The CDR3 runs to 14 residues. The V end was cut by 2 bases, the J end by 6 bases, with 10 bases between. CDR1 and CDR2 from the germline V gene are ENHRY and SYGVKD. The CDR3 is CAISERGGAGELFF. CDR3 bases: TGTGCCATCAGTGAGAGAGGGGGAGCCGGGGAGCTGTTTTTT.

The CDR3 bases are TGTGCCACCAGTGATTTTAGGGCTACAGATACGCAGTATTTT. Its protein product is CATSDFRATDTQYF. This chain joins TRBV24-1 and TRBJ2-3; unclear D gene. The V and J ends lost 1 base and 3 bases respectively, with 7 bases between them. CDR3 length equals 14 residues. The germline CDR1 and CDR2 sequences are KGHDR and SFDVKD.

In its sample, this clone was seen once. The chain carries TRBV5-1 and TRBJ1-1; D is possibly TRBD1 (5 bases). With 4 bases removed from V and 5 bases from J, the gap between germline ends came to 18 bases. The CDR3 sequence is 15 residues long. CDR1 is SGHRS, CDR2 YFSETQ, per germline. The CDR3 loop is CASSRLGGERTEAFF. Here the CDR3 DNA reads TGCGCCAGCAGCCGTCTCGGGGGTGAGAGAACTGAAGCTTTCTTT. Looking up the rest from reference TRBV5-1 and TRBJ1-1 gives the full variable domain: KAGVTQTPRYLIKTRGQQVTLSCSPISGHRSVSWYQQTPGQGLQFLFEYFSETQRNKGNFPGRFSGRQFSNSRSEMNVSTLELGDSALYLCASSRLGGERTEAFFGQGTRLTVV.

The chain joins TRBV30 to TRBJ1-5, with no clear D. CDR1 and CDR2 from the germline V gene are GTSNPN and SVGIG (reference sequence). The CDR3 is 13 residues long. The ends were cut back, 2 bases at V and 3 bases at J, with 8 bases in the middle. This chain's CDR3 is CAWSLQNNQPQHF. CDR3 DNA sequence: TGTGCCTGGAGTCTACAGAACAATCAGCCCCAGCATTTT.

The chain combines TRBV25-1 with TRBJ1-4; no definite D call. This CDR3 has 12 residues. The germline CDR1 and CDR2 sequences are MGHDK and SYGVNS. Deletions cut 4 bases from V and 6 bases from J, with 6 bases between. The DNA of the CDR3 is TGTGCCAGCAGTGCCGGACATGAAAAACTGTTTTTT. It is translated as CASSAGHEKLFF.

The chain uses TRBV6-4 and TRBJ1-2, with D perhaps matching TRBD1 (5 bases). The CDR3 has 12 residues. The germline gives CDR1 MRHNA, CDR2 SNTAGT. V was cut by 4 bases and J by 4 bases, with 7 bases left in between. CDR3 nucleotides: TGTGCCAGCAGTGCAGGGACCTATGGCTACACCTTC. Amino acids: CASSAGTYGYTF.

Note on this clone: The sample has other DNA sequences that encode this CDR3 too. J is TRBJ2-7 and V is TRBV18, with a tentative D call TRBD1 (6 bases). V was cut by 6 bases and J by 1 base, with 10 bases left in between. This CDR3 region has 13 residues. Germline lookup yields CDR1 KGHSH and CDR2 LQKENI. For the CDR3, the DNA is TGTGCCAGCTCCCCGACAGGATCCTACGAGCAGTACGTC. It translates to CASSPTGSYEQYV.

This rearrangement joins TRBV28 to TRBJ1-1, with D possibly matching TRBD1 (5 bases). V was pared by 6 bases and J by 3 bases, with 11 bases between. CDR3 size: 13 residues. Looked up from germline, CDR1 is MDHEN and CDR2 is SYDVKM. In DNA, the CDR3 is TGTGCCAGCAGGGGTAGGGGTCACACTGAAGCTTTCTTT. This sequence encodes CASRGRGHTEAFF.

J is TRBJ2-1 and V is TRBV6-2 or TRBV6-3; the match to TRBD2 covers 9 bases. Trimming took 7 bases from V and 5 from J; bases not matched to a gene: 9. CDR1 and CDR2 (germline): MNHEY, SVGEGT. This CDR3 comprises 15 residues. The CDR3 loop is CASTPGTSYNNEQFF. The CDR3 DNA reads as TGTGCCAGCACCCCCGGGACTAGCTATAACAATGAGCAGTTCTTC.

The V call is TRBV6-2 or TRBV6-3, the J call TRBJ2-1; tentative D call: TRBD2 (6 bases). The CDR3 sequence is 15 residues long. Germline assignment: CDR1 MNHEY and CDR2 SVGEGT. V was shortened by 6 bases and J by 2 bases, with 14 bases between the two germline ends. CDR3 amino acids: CASSLGGKPYNEQFF. Here the CDR3 DNA reads TGTGCCAGCAGCCTGGGCGGGAAACCCTACAATGAGCAGTTCTTC.